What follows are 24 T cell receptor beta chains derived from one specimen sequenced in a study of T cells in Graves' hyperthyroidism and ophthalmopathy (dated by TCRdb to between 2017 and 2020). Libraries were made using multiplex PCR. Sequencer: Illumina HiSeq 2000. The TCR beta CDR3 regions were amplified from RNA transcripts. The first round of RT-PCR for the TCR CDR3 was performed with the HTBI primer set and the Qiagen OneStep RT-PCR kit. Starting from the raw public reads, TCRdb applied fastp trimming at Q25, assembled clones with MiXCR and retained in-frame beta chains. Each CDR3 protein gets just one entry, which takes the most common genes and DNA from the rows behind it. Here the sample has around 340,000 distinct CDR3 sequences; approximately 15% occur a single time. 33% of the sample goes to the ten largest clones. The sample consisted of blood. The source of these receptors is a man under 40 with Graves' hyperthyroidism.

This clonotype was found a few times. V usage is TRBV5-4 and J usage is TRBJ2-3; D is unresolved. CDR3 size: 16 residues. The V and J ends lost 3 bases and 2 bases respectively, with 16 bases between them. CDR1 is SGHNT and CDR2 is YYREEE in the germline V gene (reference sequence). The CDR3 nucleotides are TGTGCCAGCAGCTCGGGCCGAAATACTTTCACAGATACGCAGTATTTT. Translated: CASSSGRNTFTDTQYF.

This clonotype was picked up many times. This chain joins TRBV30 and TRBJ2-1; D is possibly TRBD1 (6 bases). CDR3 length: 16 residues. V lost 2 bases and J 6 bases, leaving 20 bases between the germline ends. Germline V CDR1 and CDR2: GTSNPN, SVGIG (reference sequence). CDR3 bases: TGTGCCTGGAGTTCCTTCCGGGACACCGGAGTCAATGAGCAGTTCTTC. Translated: CAWSSFRDTGVNEQFF.

In DNA form, the CDR3 reads TGCAGTGCCACCCGACAGCAAAATCAGCCCCAGCATTTT. Its translation: CSATRQQNQPQHF. The V gene is TRBV20-1, the J gene TRBJ1-5, with D possibly being TRBD1 (5 bases). This CDR3 has 13 amino acids. Trimming shortened V by 6 bases and J by 4 bases, and 13 bases separated the two germline ends. The germline CDR1 and CDR2 sequences are DFQATT and SNEGSKA (reference sequence).

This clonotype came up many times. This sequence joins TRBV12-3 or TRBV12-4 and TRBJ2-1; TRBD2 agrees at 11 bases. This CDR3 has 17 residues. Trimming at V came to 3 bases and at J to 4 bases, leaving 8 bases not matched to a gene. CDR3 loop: CASSFQTSGTDYNEQFF. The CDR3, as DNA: TGTGCCAGCAGTTTCCAGACTAGCGGGACTGATTACAATGAGCAGTTCTTC.

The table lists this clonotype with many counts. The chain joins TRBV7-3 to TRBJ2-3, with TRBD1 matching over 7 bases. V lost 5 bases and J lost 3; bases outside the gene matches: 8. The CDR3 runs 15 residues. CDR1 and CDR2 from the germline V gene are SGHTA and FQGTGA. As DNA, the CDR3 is TGTGCCAGCAGCCCACGACAGGGTTTGACAGATACGCAGTATTTT. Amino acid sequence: CASSPRQGLTDTQYF.

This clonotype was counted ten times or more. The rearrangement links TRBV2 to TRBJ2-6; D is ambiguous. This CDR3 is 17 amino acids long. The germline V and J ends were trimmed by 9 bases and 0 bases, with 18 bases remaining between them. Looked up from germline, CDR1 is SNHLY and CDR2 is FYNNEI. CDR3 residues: CARMPWAENSGANVLTF. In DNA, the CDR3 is TGTGCCAGGATGCCCTGGGCGGAAAACTCTGGGGCCAACGTCCTGACTTTC.

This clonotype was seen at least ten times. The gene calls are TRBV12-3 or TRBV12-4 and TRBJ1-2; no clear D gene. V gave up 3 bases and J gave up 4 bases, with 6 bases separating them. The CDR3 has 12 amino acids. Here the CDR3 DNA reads TGTGCCAGCAGTTTCGCTGTCTATGGCTACACCTTC. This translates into CASSFAVYGYTF.

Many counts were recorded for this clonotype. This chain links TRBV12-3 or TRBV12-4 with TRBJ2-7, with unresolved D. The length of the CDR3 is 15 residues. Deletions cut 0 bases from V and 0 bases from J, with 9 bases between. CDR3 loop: CASSLAGKSSYEQYF. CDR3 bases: TGTGCCAGCAGTTTAGCGGGGAAGAGCTCCTACGAGCAGTACTTC.

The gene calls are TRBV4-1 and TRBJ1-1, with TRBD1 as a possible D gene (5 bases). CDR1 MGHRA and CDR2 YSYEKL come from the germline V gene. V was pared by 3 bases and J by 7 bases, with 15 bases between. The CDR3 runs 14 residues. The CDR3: CASSHGGGGLEAFF. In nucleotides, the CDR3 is TGCGCCAGCAGCCATGGGGGGGGGGGACTTGAAGCTTTCTTT.

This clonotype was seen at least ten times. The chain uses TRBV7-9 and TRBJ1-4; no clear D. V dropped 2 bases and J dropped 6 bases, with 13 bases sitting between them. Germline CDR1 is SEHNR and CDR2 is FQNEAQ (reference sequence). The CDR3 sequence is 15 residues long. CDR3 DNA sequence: TGTGCCAGCAGCTTACTGTTGACTGCAGATGAAAAACTGTTTTTT. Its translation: CASSLLLTADEKLFF.

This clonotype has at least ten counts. The CDR3: CASSLEKEYGYTF. The DNA of the CDR3 is TGTGCCAGCAGCTTAGAGAAGGAGTATGGCTACACCTTC. The gene calls are TRBV11-2 and TRBJ1-2; D unclear. CDR1 and CDR2 (germline): SGHAT, FQNNGV. V was shortened by 0 bases and J by 5 bases, with 7 bases between the two germline ends. The CDR3 sequence is 13 residues long.

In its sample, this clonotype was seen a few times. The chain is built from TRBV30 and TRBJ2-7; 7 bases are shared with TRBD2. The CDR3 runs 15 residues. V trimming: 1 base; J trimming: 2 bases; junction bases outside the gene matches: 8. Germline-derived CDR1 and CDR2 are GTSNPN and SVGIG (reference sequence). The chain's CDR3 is CAWSGYGGRTYEQYF. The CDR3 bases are TGTGCCTGGAGTGGATACGGCGGGAGAACCTACGAGCAGTACTTC.

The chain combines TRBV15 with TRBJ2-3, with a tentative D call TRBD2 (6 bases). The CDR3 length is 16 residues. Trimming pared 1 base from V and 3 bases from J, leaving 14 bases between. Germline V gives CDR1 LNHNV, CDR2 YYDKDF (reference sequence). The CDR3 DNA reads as TGTGCCACCAGCAGAGGGGGCGGGGATCTGACAGATACGCAGTATTTT. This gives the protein CATSRGGGDLTDTQYF.

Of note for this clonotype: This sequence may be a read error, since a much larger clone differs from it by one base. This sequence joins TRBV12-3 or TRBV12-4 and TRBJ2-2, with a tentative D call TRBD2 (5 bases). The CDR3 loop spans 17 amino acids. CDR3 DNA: TGTGCCAGCAGTTTCTCTTTAGGTGTAGGGAACACCGGGGAGCTGCTTTTT. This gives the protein CASSFSLGVGNTGELLF.

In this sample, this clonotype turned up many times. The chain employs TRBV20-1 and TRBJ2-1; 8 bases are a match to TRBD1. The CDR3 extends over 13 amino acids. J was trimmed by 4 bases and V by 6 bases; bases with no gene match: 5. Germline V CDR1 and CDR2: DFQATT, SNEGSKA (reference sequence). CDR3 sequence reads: CSAGQGVYNEQFF. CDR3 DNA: TGCAGTGCCGGACAGGGTGTATACAATGAGCAGTTCTTC.

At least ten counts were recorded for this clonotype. The CDR3 coding sequence is TGTGCCAGCAGAACCAGCGGGGCGGGTAATGAAAAACTGTTTTTT. Encoded protein: CASRTSGAGNEKLFF. The gene calls are TRBV28 and TRBJ1-4, with a weak D call TRBD1 (5 bases). The germline V and J ends were trimmed by 6 bases and 4 bases, with 15 bases remaining between them. The CDR3 runs to 15 residues. CDR1 MDHEN and CDR2 SYDVKM come from the germline V gene.

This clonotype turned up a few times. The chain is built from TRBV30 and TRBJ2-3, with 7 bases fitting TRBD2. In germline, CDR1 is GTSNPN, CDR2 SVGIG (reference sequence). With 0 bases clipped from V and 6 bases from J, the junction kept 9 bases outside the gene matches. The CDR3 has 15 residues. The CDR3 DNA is TGTGCCTGGAGTGTATCCGGCGGGAGTTGGGATACGCAGTATTTT. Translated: CAWSVSGGSWDTQYF.

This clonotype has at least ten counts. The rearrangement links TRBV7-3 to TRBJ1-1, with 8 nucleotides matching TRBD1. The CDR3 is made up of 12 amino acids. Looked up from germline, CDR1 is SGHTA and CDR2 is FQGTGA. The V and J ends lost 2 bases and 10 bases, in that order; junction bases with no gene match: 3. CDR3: CASSLQGAGAFF. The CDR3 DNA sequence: TGTGCCAGCAGCTTACAGGGGGCTGGAGCTTTCTTT.

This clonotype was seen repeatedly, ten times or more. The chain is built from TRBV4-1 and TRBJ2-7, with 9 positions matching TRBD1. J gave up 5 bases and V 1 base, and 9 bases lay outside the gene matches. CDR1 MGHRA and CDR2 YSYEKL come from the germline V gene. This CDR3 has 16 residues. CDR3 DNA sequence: TGCGCCAGCAGCCAAGGGGAGGGACAGGGTCGGCACGAGCAGTACTTC. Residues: CASSQGEGQGRHEQYF.

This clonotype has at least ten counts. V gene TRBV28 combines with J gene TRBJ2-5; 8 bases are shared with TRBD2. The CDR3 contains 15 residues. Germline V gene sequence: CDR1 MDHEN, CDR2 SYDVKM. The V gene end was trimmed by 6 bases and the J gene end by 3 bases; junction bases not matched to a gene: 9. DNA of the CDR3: TGTGCCAGCAGACGGCCATACGGGGGGGAAGAGACCCAGTACTTC. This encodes CASRRPYGGEETQYF.

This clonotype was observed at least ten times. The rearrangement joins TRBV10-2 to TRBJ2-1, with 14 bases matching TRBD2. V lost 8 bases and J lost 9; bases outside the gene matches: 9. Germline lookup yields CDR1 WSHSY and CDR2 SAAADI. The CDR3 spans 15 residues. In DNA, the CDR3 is TGCGCCAGCGCACAGAGACTAGCGGGAGGGGGTGAGCAGTTCTTC. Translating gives CASAQRLAGGGEQFF.

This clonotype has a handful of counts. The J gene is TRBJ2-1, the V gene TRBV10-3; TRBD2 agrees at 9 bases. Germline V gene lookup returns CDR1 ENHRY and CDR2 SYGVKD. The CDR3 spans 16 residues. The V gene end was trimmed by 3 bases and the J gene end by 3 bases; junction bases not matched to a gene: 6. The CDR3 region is CAISESRTSDYNEQFF. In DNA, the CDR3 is TGTGCCATCAGTGAATCGCGGACTAGCGACTACAATGAGCAGTTCTTC.

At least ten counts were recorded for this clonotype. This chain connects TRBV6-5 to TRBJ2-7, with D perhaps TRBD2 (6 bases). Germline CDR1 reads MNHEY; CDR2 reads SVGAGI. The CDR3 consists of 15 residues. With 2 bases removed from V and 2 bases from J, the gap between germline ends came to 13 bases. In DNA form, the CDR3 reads TGTGCCAGCAGTTACGGAGGGGCGGGAACCTACGAGCAGTACTTC. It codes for CASSYGGAGTYEQYF.

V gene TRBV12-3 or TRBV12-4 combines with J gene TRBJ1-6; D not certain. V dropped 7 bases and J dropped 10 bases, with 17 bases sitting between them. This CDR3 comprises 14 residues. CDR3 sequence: CASNPAGFVSPLHF. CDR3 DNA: TGTGCCAGCAACCCGGCCGGCTTTGTATCACCCCTCCACTTT.